Presented here are 11 T cell receptor beta chains from one specimen sequenced in a study of shared clonotypes between healthy human individuals. TCRdb's table, derived via immunoSEQ multiplex PCR, lists solely in-frame clones and lacks some. The sample consists of roughly 2 million clones, roughly 96% of them appearing once. Source material: naive CD4+ T cells sorted from blood. Described subset: CD45RA+ positively selected. The receptor set was obtained from a man between 18 and 29 years old in good health.

The chain carries TRBV10-3 and TRBJ1-1; D call uncertain. This CDR3 has 11 residues. Germline values: CDR1 ENHRY, CDR2 SYGVKD. Trimming removed 4 bases at V and 9 bases at J, with 9 bases between. The CDR3, as DNA: TGTGCCATCAGTGCAGACAATAAAGCTTTCTTT. This codes for CAISADNKAFF.

This sequence joins TRBV6-5 and TRBJ2-7, with D unresolved. The germline V gene encodes CDR1 MNHEY and CDR2 SVGAGI. Trimming removed 5 bases from V and 0 bases from J, with 11 bases in between. CDR3 size: 14 residues. The CDR3 bases are TGTGCCAGCAGTCGGACCCTTACCTCCTACGAGCAGTACTTC. Its protein product is CASSRTLTSYEQYF.

Comment on this clone: Different DNA sequences within this sample yield the same CDR3. This chain connects TRBV30 to TRBJ1-4; possibly TRBD1 for D (5 bases). The CDR3 consists of 14 residues. The V end was cut by 0 bases, the J end by 5 bases, with 10 bases between. Germline V CDR1 and CDR2: GTSNPN, SVGIG (reference sequence). CDR3 residues: CAWSVRRGNEKLFF. The DNA for the CDR3 is TGTGCCTGGAGTGTTAGAAGGGGAAATGAAAAACTGTTTTTT.

The genes are TRBV30 and TRBJ1-2; D is unclear. Germline CDR1 and CDR2: GTSNPN and SVGIG (reference sequence). The CDR3 is 16 amino acids. V was shortened by 0 bases and J by 6 bases, with 20 bases between the two germline ends. The chain's CDR3 is CAWSVSSASREDGYTF. For the CDR3, the DNA is TGTGCCTGGAGTGTATCCTCGGCAAGCCGGGAGGATGGCTACACCTTC.

The rearrangement joins TRBV6-1 to TRBJ1-2; 9 bases align to TRBD1. The CDR3 extends over 15 amino acids. The germline gives CDR1 MNHNS, CDR2 SASEGT. V trimming: 6 bases; J trimming: 6 bases; junction bases outside the gene matches: 11. Here the CDR3 DNA reads TGTGCCAGCAGACCACTACAGGGGGCGCGGGATGGCTACACCTTC. It yields the protein CASRPLQGARDGYTF.

The chain has TRBV6-6 and TRBJ1-6, with D unclear. The CDR3 loop spans 15 amino acids. V lost 1 base, J lost 7 bases, and 11 bases lay in between. CDR1 and CDR2 (germline): MNHNY, SVGAGI (reference sequence). CDR3 nucleotides: TGTGCCAGCAGTTACTTCAGGAAAGAAAATTCACCCCTCCACTTT. This sequence encodes CASSYFRKENSPLHF.

The CDR3 DNA reads as TGTGCCAGCTCACCACTGGGACAGGCCCTCCCTGGGGCCAACGTCCTGACTTTC. Encoded protein: CASSPLGQALPGANVLTF. The chain carries TRBV18 and TRBJ2-6, with TRBD1 identical over 8 bases. The CDR3 is 18 residues long. Germline V gene data show CDR1 as KGHSH and CDR2 as LQKENI. V was clipped by 1 base and J by 2 bases; unmatched bases: 7.

The rearrangement uses TRBV10-3 and TRBJ1-1; TRBD1 agrees at 8 bases. Per the germline V gene, CDR1 is ENHRY and CDR2 is SYGVKD. The V gene end was trimmed by 7 bases and the J gene end by 6 bases; junction bases not matched to a gene: 7. This CDR3 spans 13 amino acids. The CDR3 DNA follows: TGTGCCATCACTATGGCAGGGGGCTCTGAAGCTTTCTTT. Translating it yields CAITMAGGSEAFF.

The V and J genes are TRBV2 and TRBJ1-1; D perhaps matches TRBD1 (5 bases). This CDR3 has 15 amino acids. Deletions cut 4 bases from V and 0 bases from J, with 12 bases between. Germline V gives CDR1 SNHLY, CDR2 FYNNEI. The DNA of the CDR3 is TGTGCCAGCAGTGTCGGGGCGATGTTGAACACTGAAGCTTTCTTT. It encodes CASSVGAMLNTEAFF.

This chain connects TRBV2 to TRBJ1-2; no clear D. The V end was cut by 2 bases, the J end by 2 bases, with 9 bases between. CDR1 and CDR2 from the germline V gene are SNHLY and FYNNEI. The CDR3 is made up of 14 amino acids. Written as DNA, the CDR3 is TGTGCCAGCAGTGAAATAGGGTGGAACTATGGCTACACCTTC. Translating it yields CASSEIGWNYGYTF.

The sample holds a few counts of this clone. The rearrangement uses TRBV21-1 and TRBJ1-5; the table's TRBD1 call for D was not verified on the DNA. TRBV21-1 is a pseudogene segment. The CDR3 sequence is 12 residues long. The chain's CDR3 is CASSIHNQPQHF. CDR3 coding DNA: TGTGCCAGCAGCATACACAATCAGCCCCAGCATTTT.